Below, 26 T cell receptor beta chains from the same sample are listed, as sequenced in a study of beta chain features in type 1 diabetes. As every portion of the isolated RNA was reverse transcribed, the sequencing read expressed TCRB transcripts. Assay used: immunoSEQ multiplex PCR; TCRdb lists only in-frame clones, some missing. The sample consists of nearly 350,000 clones, 7% to 9% of them appearing once. The source material was central memory CD4+ T cells from blood. The receptor set was obtained from a woman under 30 in good health.

This clone has just a few counts. V is TRBV15 and J is TRBJ2-5; either TRBD1 or TRBD2 may fit D (5 bases each). CDR1 and CDR2 from the germline V gene are LNHNV and YYDKDF (reference sequence). Deletions cut 3 bases from V and 5 bases from J, with 16 bases between. The length of the CDR3 is 15 residues. This CDR3 is CATSRGDGKFETQYF. CDR3 DNA: TGTGCCACCAGCAGGGGGGACGGCAAATTTGAGACCCAGTACTTC.

This clone has just a few counts. The rearrangement links TRBV4-2 to TRBJ2-6; 7 positions match TRBD1. V trimming: 4 bases; J trimming: 1 base; junction bases outside the gene matches: 22. CDR3 size: 22 residues. The germline CDR1 and CDR2 sequences are LGHNA and YNFKEQ. The CDR3 DNA reads as TGTGCCAGCAGCCGCTATGAGAGCAGTCCCGGGACAGTTAAATCTGGGGCCAACGTCCTGACTTTC. Encoded protein: CASSRYESSPGTVKSGANVLTF.

This clone was counted between two and nine times. The chain recombines TRBV9 with TRBJ2-3, with D perhaps TRBD1 (5 bases). CDR3 size: 15 residues. Germline CDR1 SGDLS, CDR2 YYNGEE. The V end was cut by 2 bases, the J end by 2 bases, with 12 bases between. This CDR3 reads CASSVWAGNTDTQYF. As DNA, the CDR3 is TGTGCCAGCAGCGTCTGGGCAGGGAACACAGATACGCAGTATTTT.

The CDR3 nucleotides are TGTGCCAGTAGTCCAACAGGGGTGAAGAATGGCTACACCTTC. This sequence encodes CASSPTGVKNGYTF. The chain carries TRBV19 and TRBJ1-2, with 7 bases lining up with TRBD1. The V gene's germline CDR1 is LNHDA and CDR2 SQIVND (reference sequence). J gave up 6 bases and V 5 bases, and 9 bases lay outside the gene matches. The CDR3 sequence is 14 residues long.

The J gene is TRBJ2-1, the V gene TRBV11-2; D call uncertain. The germline V and J ends were trimmed by 1 base and 10 bases, with 17 bases remaining between them. The CDR3 runs to 15 residues. From germline, CDR1 is SGHAT and CDR2 FQNNGV. The CDR3 nucleotides read TGTGCCAGCAGCTTAGTTTCCCGCGGAGACGGAGAGCAGTTCTTC. Amino acid sequence: CASSLVSRGDGEQFF.

This clone came up many times. This sequence joins TRBV7-2 and TRBJ1-2, with D tentatively TRBD1 (6 bases). This CDR3 has 15 amino acids. The ends were cut back, 1 base at V and 5 bases at J, with 14 bases in the middle. Germline CDR1 SGHTA, CDR2 FQGNSA. CDR3 loop: CASSLDRVGRYGYTF. The CDR3, as DNA: TGTGCCAGCAGCTTAGACAGGGTGGGTCGGTATGGCTACACCTTC.

This clone was recorded a few times. V gene TRBV5-1 combines with J gene TRBJ2-2; 9 bases map to TRBD1. After removal of 4 bases from V and 3 bases from J, the junction contained 13 bases not matched to a gene. Germline V gene data show CDR1 as SGHRS and CDR2 as YFSETQ. CDR3 length: 18 residues. CDR3 bases: TGCGCCAGCAGCCTATATCTACAGGGGGCTTTATACACCGGGGAGCTGTTTTTT. Amino acid sequence: CASSLYLQGALYTGELFF.

V usage is TRBV7-2 and J usage is TRBJ1-2, with D uncertain. Germline CDR1 is SGHTA and CDR2 is FQGNSA. Trimming removed 5 bases from V and 1 base from J, with 8 bases in between. The CDR3 totals 13 residues. The CDR3 sequence: CASSPSFNYGYTF. In nucleotides, the CDR3 is TGTGCCAGCAGCCCGAGCTTTAACTATGGCTACACCTTC.

The chain uses TRBV6-5 and TRBJ2-5; TRBD1 matches at 10 bases. CDR1 is MNHEY and CDR2 is SVGAGI in the germline V gene. This CDR3 spans 13 amino acids. The ends lost 7 bases at V and 5 bases at J; junction bases unmatched: 4. CDR3 sequence (DNA): TGTGCCAGCACGACAGGGGGCGGTGAGACCCAGTACTTC. This gives the protein CASTTGGGETQYF.

The table lists this clone with a few counts. The V gene is TRBV27, the J gene TRBJ1-1, with D uncertain. Deletions cut 6 bases from V and 11 bases from J, with 22 bases between. CDR1 MNHEY and CDR2 SMNVEV come from the germline V gene (reference sequence). The CDR3 sequence is 14 residues long. The CDR3 is CASSQSGRLSGAFF. CDR3 nucleotides: TGTGCCAGCAGCCAAAGCGGACGGCTAAGCGGCGCTTTCTTT.

This sequence joins TRBV7-2 and TRBJ2-2, with D unclear. The CDR3 totals 13 residues. V lost 1 base and J 3 bases, leaving 3 bases between the germline ends. Germline CDR1 is SGHTA and CDR2 is FQGNSA. This CDR3 reads CASSLVHTGELFF. The DNA of the CDR3 is TGTGCCAGCAGCTTAGTCCACACCGGGGAGCTGTTTTTT.

This clone was recorded a few times. The rearrangement joins TRBV7-9 to TRBJ1-2; no clear D gene. Per the germline V gene, CDR1 is SEHNR and CDR2 is FQNEAQ (reference sequence). This CDR3 has 11 residues. Trimming shortened V by 7 bases and J by 8 bases, and 11 bases separated the two germline ends. This CDR3 reads CASITLGGYTF. As DNA, the CDR3 is TGTGCCAGCATTACCCTGGGAGGCTACACCTTC. The full variable domain, its missing parts supplied by reference TRBV7-9 and TRBJ1-2, is DTGVSQNPRHKITKRGQNVTFRCDPISEHNRLYWYRQTLGQGPEFLTYFQNEAQLEKSRLLSDRFSAERPKGSFSTLEIQRTEQGDSAMYLCASITLGGYTFGSGTRLTVV.

The rearrangement joins TRBV10-3 to TRBJ2-1; 8 bases match TRBD1. Trimming took 9 bases from V and 3 from J; bases not matched to a gene: 7. The CDR3 contains 14 residues. The germline V gene has CDR1 ENHRY and CDR2 SYGVKD. Here the CDR3 DNA reads TGTGCCATTCAAGCGGACAGGGACTACAATGAGCAGTTCTTC. Amino acids: CAIQADRDYNEQFF.

This chain joins TRBV27 and TRBJ2-1; D uncertain. The CDR3 contains 15 residues. The V end was cut by 0 bases, the J end by 5 bases, with 11 bases between. CDR1 is MNHEY, CDR2 SMNVEV, per germline (reference sequence). The CDR3 DNA sequence: TGTGCCAGCAGTTTATCGGTACGCAGTGACAATGAGCAGTTCTTC. It yields the protein CASSLSVRSDNEQFF.

The CDR3 bases are TGTGCCAGCAGGTCCTCGGGGGCCAACACCGGGGAGCTGTTTTTT. It encodes CASRSSGANTGELFF. The V and J genes are TRBV2 and TRBJ2-2, with D perhaps matching TRBD1 or TRBD2 (6 bases each). This CDR3 contains 15 residues. Trimming stripped 6 bases from V and 2 bases from J, with 13 bases between. Germline assignment: CDR1 SNHLY and CDR2 FYNNEI.

This clone was recorded at least ten times. The V and J genes are TRBV28 and TRBJ2-4; perhaps TRBD1 as D (5 bases). The CDR3 is 13 amino acids. Trimming removed 5 bases at V and 6 bases at J, with 11 bases between. CDR1 is MDHEN, CDR2 SYDVKM, per germline. The CDR3 reads CASSTRQLNIQYF. The CDR3 DNA is TGTGCCAGCAGTACTCGACAGCTAAACATTCAGTACTTC.

This clone was picked up a small number of times. This chain links TRBV5-1 with TRBJ1-2; 8 nucleotides align to TRBD1. CDR3 length: 14 amino acids. V was clipped by 3 bases and J by 7 bases; unmatched bases: 8. CDR1 is SGHRS, CDR2 YFSETQ, per germline. The CDR3: CASSSRTDRGGYTF. CDR3 sequence (DNA): TGCGCCAGCAGCTCCCGAACAGACAGGGGTGGCTACACCTTC.

This chain links TRBV25-1 with TRBJ1-1, with a possible D match to TRBD1 (5 bases). Per the germline V gene, CDR1 is MGHDK and CDR2 is SYGVNS. The CDR3 contains 15 residues. Trimming removed 4 bases at V and 0 bases at J, with 12 bases between. This CDR3 reads CASSGRGNLNTEAFF. The CDR3 nucleotides read TGTGCCAGCAGTGGCCGGGGGAATTTGAACACTGAAGCTTTCTTT.

This clone came up a few times. The rearrangement links TRBV5-1 to TRBJ2-5, with D maybe TRBD1 (6 bases). Germline CDR1 reads SGHRS; CDR2 reads YFSETQ. This CDR3 has 13 residues. V shed 4 bases and J shed 5 bases, with 12 bases lying between them. This CDR3 reads CASSPMRGETQYF. For the CDR3, the DNA is TGCGCCAGCAGCCCAATGAGGGGGGAGACCCAGTACTTC.

This clone was seen only a few times. This chain connects TRBV5-1 to TRBJ2-3; 11 bases match TRBD2. With 4 bases clipped from V and 6 bases from J, the junction kept 10 bases outside the gene matches. CDR1 and CDR2 from the germline V gene are SGHRS and YFSETQ. This CDR3 has 16 amino acids. The CDR3 is CASSTLTSGRPDTQYF. The CDR3 DNA sequence: TGCGCCAGCAGCACCTTAACTAGCGGGAGACCCGATACGCAGTATTTT.

This sequence joins TRBV2 and TRBJ2-1; D not resolved. V was trimmed by 7 bases and J by 0 bases, leaving 10 bases between them. Germline loops: CDR1 SNHLY, CDR2 FYNNEI. This CDR3 is 14 amino acids long. The CDR3 here is CASTRQSSYNEQFF. The CDR3 DNA reads as TGTGCCAGCACGCGCCAGAGCTCCTACAATGAGCAGTTCTTC.

J is TRBJ2-1 and V is TRBV9, with 7 bases matching TRBD1. The J segment lost 8 bases and the V segment lost 4 bases, leaving 15 bases of the junction unmatched. CDR3 length: 16 amino acids. Germline CDR1 reads SGDLS; CDR2 reads YYNGEE. CDR3 amino acids: CASSKGGLSGFYEQFF. CDR3 DNA sequence: TGTGCCAGCAGCAAAGGGGGCTTGAGTGGTTTCTATGAGCAGTTCTTC.

This clone appeared a few times. The V call is TRBV28, the J call TRBJ1-4, with D possibly being TRBD1 (6 bases). The CDR3 is made up of 18 amino acids. Germline V lookup: CDR1 MDHEN, CDR2 SYDVKM. Trimming left V 2 bases short and J 5 bases short, with 21 bases between. CDR3 sequence: CASSLAPRGQGINEKLFF. CDR3 coding DNA: TGTGCCAGCAGTTTAGCCCCCAGGGGTCAAGGGATAAATGAAAAACTGTTTTTT.

This clone was observed a handful of times. The chain carries TRBV5-8 and TRBJ1-5; D is uncertain. V was shortened by 0 bases and J by 2 bases, with 12 bases between the two germline ends. Germline V CDR1 and CDR2: SGHTS, YDEGEE. There are 16 residues in the CDR3. The CDR3 sequence is CASSLGGERRNQPQHF. The DNA for the CDR3 is TGTGCCAGCAGCTTGGGTGGGGAGAGGCGCAATCAGCCCCAGCATTTT. The variable domain in full, completed from reference TRBV5-8 and TRBJ1-5, reads EAGVTQSPTHLIKTRGQQATLRCSPISGHTSVYWYQQALGLGLQFLLWYDEGEERNRGNFPPRFSGRQFPNYSSELNVNALELEDSALYLCASSLGGERRNQPQHFGDGTRLSIL.

This clone was seen a few times. V gene TRBV28 combines with J gene TRBJ2-5; a possible D gene is TRBD2 (7 bases). Germline V gives CDR1 MDHEN, CDR2 SYDVKM. Trimming pared 8 bases from V and 0 bases from J, leaving 13 bases between. The CDR3 length is 14 residues. CDR3 in DNA: TGTGCCAGCGGGGGGGGCCTGTACCAAGAGACCCAGTACTTC. Protein sequence: CASGGGLYQETQYF.

At least ten counts were recorded for this clone. The CDR3 region has the DNA TGTGCCAGCAGTGCGTCGCAGGGGATTCGTCAGCCCCAGCATTTT. This encodes CASSASQGIRQPQHF. J is TRBJ1-5 and V is TRBV6-6; maybe TRBD1 (6 bases). Germline CDR1 MNHNY, CDR2 SVGAGI (reference sequence). The CDR3 is 15 amino acids. V lost 5 bases, J lost 6 bases, and 17 bases lay in between.